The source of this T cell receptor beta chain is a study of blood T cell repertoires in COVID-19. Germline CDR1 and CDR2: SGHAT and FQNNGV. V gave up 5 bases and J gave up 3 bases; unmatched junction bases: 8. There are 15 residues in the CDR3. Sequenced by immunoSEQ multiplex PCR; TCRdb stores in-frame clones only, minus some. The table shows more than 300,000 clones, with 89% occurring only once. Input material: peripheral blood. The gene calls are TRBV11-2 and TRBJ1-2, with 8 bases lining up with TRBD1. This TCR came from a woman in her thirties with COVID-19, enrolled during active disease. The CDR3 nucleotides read TGTGCCAGCAGCATTCGACAGGGGAATGACTATGGCTACACCTTC. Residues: CASSIRQGNDYGYTF.